This entry describes one T cell receptor beta chain. Its specificity is not known. This specimen comes from a study of cytomegalovirus exposure and HLA in healthy donors. Study-level points and caveats: The listing of roughly 160 TCR beta chains classed them as cytomegalovirus-associated.

The PCR employed 60 Vbeta primers together with 13 Jbeta primers. Sequenced by immunoSEQ multiplex PCR; TCRdb stores in-frame clones only, minus some. This table holds 250,000 to 350,000 clones, around 86% found once. The sample taken for sequencing was PBMCs. The clonotype comes from a man aged 35 to 55 in good health and CMV-seropositive.

CDR3 DNA sequence: TGTGCCAGCAGCCTCACTGGACAGAGCGAGCAGTACTTC. Amino acids: CASSLTGQSEQYF. The rearrangement joins TRBV9 to TRBJ2-7, with D possibly being TRBD1 (6 bases). This CDR3 has 13 amino acids. CDR1 is SGDLS, CDR2 YYNGEE, per germline. V was cut by 4 bases and J by 6 bases, with 14 bases left in between.